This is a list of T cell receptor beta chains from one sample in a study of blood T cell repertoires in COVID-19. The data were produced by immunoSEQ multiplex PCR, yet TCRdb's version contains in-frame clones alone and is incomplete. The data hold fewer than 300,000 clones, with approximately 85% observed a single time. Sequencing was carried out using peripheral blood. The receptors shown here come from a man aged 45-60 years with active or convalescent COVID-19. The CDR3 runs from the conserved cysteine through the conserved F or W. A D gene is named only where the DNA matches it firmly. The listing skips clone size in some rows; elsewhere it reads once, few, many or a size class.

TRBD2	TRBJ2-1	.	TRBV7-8	TGTGCCAGCAGCCCGGGTAGCGGGAATGAGCAGTTCTTC	CASSPGSGNEQFF
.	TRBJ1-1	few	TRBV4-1	TGCGCCAGCAGCCATAATGCTGAAGCTTTCTTT	CASSHNAEAFF
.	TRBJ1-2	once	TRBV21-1	TGTGCCAGCAGCCCGTGGGACAGGGCTAGATATGGCTACACCTTC	CASSPWDRARYGYTF
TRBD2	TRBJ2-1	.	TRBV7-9	TGTGCCAGCAGCTTGCCTAGCGGGACTGCAAATGAGCAGTTCTTC	CASSLPSGTANEQFF
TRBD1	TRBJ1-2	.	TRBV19	TGTGCCAGTAGCCCCCAGTGGGGACAGGGACCTAACTATGGCTACACCTTC	CASSPQWGQGPNYGYTF
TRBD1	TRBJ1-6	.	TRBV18	TGTGCCAGCTCACCTACTGGGACAGCCCGGGATTCACCCCTCCACTTT	CASSPTGTARDSPLHF
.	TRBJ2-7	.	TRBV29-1	TGCAGCGAAAATCGGGACACCCGCTCCTACGAGCAGTACTTC	CSENRDTRSYEQYF
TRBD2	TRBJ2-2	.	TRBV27	TGTGCCAGCCCCCCGAGCTGGACTAGCGTCAAAACCGGGGAGCTGTTTTTT	CASPPSWTSVKTGELFF
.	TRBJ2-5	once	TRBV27	TGTGCCAGCAGTAGGGCAGGGAGGAACCAAGAGACCCAGTACTTC	CASSRAGRNQETQYF
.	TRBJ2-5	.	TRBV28	TGTGCCACCGGGGAGGGGGTAACTAGCGTAATCCAAGAGACCCAGTACTTC	CATGEGVTSVIQETQYF
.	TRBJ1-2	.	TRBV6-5	TGTGCCAGCAGGGTTAACAGTAACTATGGCTACACCTTC	CASRVNSNYGYTF
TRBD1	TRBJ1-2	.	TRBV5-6	TGTGCCAGCAGCTTGGCTGGACAGGGGGCTTCTGACTATGGCTACACCTTC	CASSLAGQGASDYGYTF
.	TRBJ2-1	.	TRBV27	TGTGCCAGCAGTGAAGGACTTAAGTTAGAGCAGTTCTTC	CASSEGLKLEQFF
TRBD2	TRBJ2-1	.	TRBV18	TGTGCCAGCTCATCCTCGAGATCCCCTAGCGGACCCTTCAATGAGCAGTTCTTC	CASSSSRSPSGPFNEQFF
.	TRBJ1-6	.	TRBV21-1	TGTGCCAGCAGCAAAGGGCAGGGTCAAATTGATAGCTCCTATAATTCACCCCTCCACTTT	CASSKGQGQIDSSYNSPLHF
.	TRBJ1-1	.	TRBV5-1	TGCGCCAGCAGCTTGGTAGGCAGCCGGGGAGTGAACACTGAAGCTTTCTTT	CASSLVGSRGVNTEAFF
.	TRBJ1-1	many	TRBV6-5	TGTGCCAGCAGTCGGGGGGATGCTGAAGCTTTCTTT	CASSRGDAEAFF
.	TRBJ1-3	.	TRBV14	TGTGCCAGCAGCCATTGGAGAAACGGTGGAAACACCATATATTTT	CASSHWRNGGNTIYF
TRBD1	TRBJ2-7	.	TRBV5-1	TGCGCCAGCAGCCTGGGACAGGGGGCTTCCTACGAGCAGTACTTC	CASSLGQGASYEQYF
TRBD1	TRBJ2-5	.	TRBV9	TGTGCCAGCAGCGCCGGGACAGGGTGGGGCGTGGGCTACCAAGAGACCCAGTACTTC	CASSAGTGWGVGYQETQYF
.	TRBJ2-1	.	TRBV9	TGTGCCAGCAGCCCCCGACAGGAGTACTACAATGAGCAGTTCTTC	CASSPRQEYYNEQFF
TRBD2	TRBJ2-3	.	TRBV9	TGTGCCAGCAGCGGGGGAGGGAGAACAGATACGCAGTATTTT	CASSGGGRTDTQYF
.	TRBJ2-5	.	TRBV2	TGTGCCAGCCACCCCACCCTGCGGGGCCAAGAGACCCAGTACTTC	CASHPTLRGQETQYF
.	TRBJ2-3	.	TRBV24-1	TGTGCCACCAGCCCCGCGACTGGCACAGATACGCAGTATTTT	CATSPATGTDTQYF
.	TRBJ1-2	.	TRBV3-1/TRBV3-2	TGTGCCAGCAGCCTATATTCCACAGGGATTAACTATGGCTACACCTTC	CASSLYSTGINYGYTF
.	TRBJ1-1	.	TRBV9	TGTGCCAGCAGCACCAATCAGGGGATCACTGAAGCTTTCTTT	CASSTNQGITEAFF
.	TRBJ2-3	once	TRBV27	TGTGCCAGCAGTTTCCTAGGGTTGGGGGGTACAGATACGCAGTATTTT	CASSFLGLGGTDTQYF
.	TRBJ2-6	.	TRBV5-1	TGCGCCAGCAGCGTCCAGGGTGGCACTGCTGGGGCCAACGTCCTGACTTTC	CASSVQGGTAGANVLTF
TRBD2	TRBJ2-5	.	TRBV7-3	TGTGCCAGCAGCAATGGGGGGGAGCGAGAGACCCAGTACTTC	CASSNGGERETQYF
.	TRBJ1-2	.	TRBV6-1	TGTGCCAGCAGTGAATTTGCAGGGACTTATGGCTACACCTTC	CASSEFAGTYGYTF
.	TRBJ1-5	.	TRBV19	TGTGCCAGTAGGTCCAGGTTAAATCAGCCCCAGCATTTT	CASRSRLNQPQHF
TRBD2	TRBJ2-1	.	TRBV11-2	TGTGCCAGCAGCTTAGGGCTAGCGGGAGGCTCAGTCAATGAGCAGTTCTTC	CASSLGLAGGSVNEQFF
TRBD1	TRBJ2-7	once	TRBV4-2	TGTGCCAGCAGCCAAAACACAGGGGGCTCCAGCTACGAGCAGTACTTC	CASSQNTGGSSYEQYF